This TCR beta chain was sequenced for a study of T cells after yellow fever vaccination. The study, taken as a whole, reports: When the response was secondary, it was weaker but reached its peak faster, day 5 versus 15.

J was trimmed by 8 bases and V by 6 bases; bases with no gene match: 8. Germline V gene lookup returns CDR1 DFQATT and CDR2 SNEGSKA (reference sequence). The CDR3 has 13 amino acids. TCRdb analysed the 5' RACE reads with MiXCR anew, one entry per CDR3 protein. Found here are approximately 610,000 distinct CDR3 sequences, roughly a sixth of them singletons; the top ten hold about 18%. Only a few counts were recorded for this clonotype. Antigen: not known. V and J are TRBV20-1 and TRBJ1-5; 9 bases fit TRBD1. Sequences were derived from PBMCs, sampled 5 days after the first yellow fever vaccination. This clonotype was obtained from a man aged 18 to 30 who received the YFV17D yellow fever vaccine. The CDR3 loop is CSARDRDQEPQHF. DNA of the CDR3: TGCAGTGCCCGGGACAGGGATCAGGAGCCCCAGCATTTT.